This T cell receptor beta chain is from a study of blood T cells in healthy people across ages. Germline values: CDR1 SEHNR, CDR2 FQNEAQ (reference sequence). V trimming: 5 bases; J trimming: 2 bases; junction bases outside the gene matches: 12. The CDR3 is 17 amino acids. Alongside a J-beta primer mix, a sample-barcoded 5' primer served in a second PCR lasting roughly 7 to 11 cycles. Each CDR3 protein gets one entry after TCRdb re-called the 5' RACE reads with MiXCR. The sample includes fewer than 2,000,000 distinct CDR3 sequences, roughly 32% of them seen just once. The chain joins TRBV7-9 to TRBJ1-5; 7 positions agree with TRBD1. The sample consisted of blood. The clonotype originates from a woman in her thirties in good health. Written as DNA, the CDR3 is TGTGCCAGCAGCAGGGACAGCCCCGGGGTTGGCAATCAGCCCCAGCATTTT. As protein: CASSRDSPGVGNQPQHF. Filled out from reference TRBV7-9 and TRBJ1-5, the complete variable domain reads DTGVSQNPRHKITKRGQNVTFRCDPISEHNRLYWYRQTLGQGPEFLTYFQNEAQLEKSRLLSDRFSAERPKGSFSTLEIQRTEQGDSAMYLCASSRDSPGVGNQPQHFGDGTRLSIL.